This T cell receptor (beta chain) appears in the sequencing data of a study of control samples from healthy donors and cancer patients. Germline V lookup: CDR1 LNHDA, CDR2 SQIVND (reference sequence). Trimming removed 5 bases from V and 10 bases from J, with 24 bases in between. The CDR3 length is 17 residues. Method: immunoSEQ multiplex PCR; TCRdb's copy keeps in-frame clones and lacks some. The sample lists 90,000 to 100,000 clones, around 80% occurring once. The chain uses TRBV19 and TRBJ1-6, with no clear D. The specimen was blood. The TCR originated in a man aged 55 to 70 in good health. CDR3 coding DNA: TGTGCCAGTAGTCTCTCACCTTGGGAATATGGATTGTCACCCCTCCACTTT. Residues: CASSLSPWEYGLSPLHF.